The 12 T cell receptor beta chains below were found in one sample sequenced in a study of T cells after yellow fever vaccination. TCRdb re-derived calls from the 5' RACE reads in MiXCR, one entry per CDR3 protein. This table holds 300,000 to 400,000 distinct CDR3 sequences, 8.5% to 10% found once. Sequencing was performed on PBMCs, taken on the day of the first yellow fever vaccination. Source of these receptors: a man between 18 and 29 years old who received the YFV17D yellow fever vaccine.

This clonotype was observed a handful of times. The rearrangement joins TRBV6-6 to TRBJ2-5; D unresolved. The CDR3 extends over 13 amino acids. V gave up 1 base and J gave up 2 bases, with 5 bases separating them. Looked up from germline, CDR1 is MNHNY and CDR2 is SVGAGI (reference sequence). This CDR3 is CASSYLPQETQYF. The DNA of the CDR3 is TGTGCCAGCAGTTACTTGCCTCAAGAGACCCAGTACTTC.

V usage is TRBV5-1 and J usage is TRBJ1-2, with no clear D. Per the germline V gene, CDR1 is SGHRS and CDR2 is YFSETQ. The CDR3 sequence is 14 residues long. Trimming removed 4 bases from V and 6 bases from J, with 16 bases in between. As DNA, the CDR3 is TGCGCCAGCAGCCCGAGCCGACTGTCCAATGGCTACACCTTC. This gives the protein CASSPSRLSNGYTF.

The chain recombines TRBV5-6 with TRBJ2-3; D remains unclear. V lost 4 bases and J lost 0, with 12 bases in between. CDR1 is SGHDT, CDR2 YYEEEE, per germline. The CDR3 runs 15 residues. In nucleotides, the CDR3 is TGTGCCAGCAGCCCGACTGAATCTAGCACAGATACGCAGTATTTT. Its protein product is CASSPTESSTDTQYF. The whole variable domain, filled in from reference TRBV5-6 and TRBJ2-3, reads DAGVTQSPTHLIKTRGQQVTLRCSPKSGHDTVSWYQQALGQGPQFIFQYYEEEERQRGNFPDRFSGHQFPNYSSELNVNALLLGDSALYLCASSPTESSTDTQYFGPGTRLTVL.

This clonotype has a handful of counts. The J gene is TRBJ2-5, the V gene TRBV9; possibly TRBD1 for D (6 bases). Germline lookup yields CDR1 SGDLS and CDR2 YYNGEE. Trimming removed 4 bases from V and 1 base from J, with 14 bases in between. The CDR3 length is 15 residues. Here the CDR3 DNA reads TGTGCCAGCAGCTCGAAAGGACAGTTCCAAGAGACCCAGTACTTC. Encoded protein: CASSSKGQFQETQYF.

This clonotype showed up just a few times. The chain joins TRBV4-2 to TRBJ1-2; no clear D. V gave up 1 base and J gave up 5 bases, with 11 bases separating them. CDR1 and CDR2 (germline): LGHNA, YNFKEQ. This CDR3 contains 14 residues. CDR3 nucleotides: TGTGCCAGCAGCCAAGGGACTCTGGGATATGGCTACACCTTC. This sequence encodes CASSQGTLGYGYTF.

This clonotype was detected only a few times. V is TRBV7-8 and J is TRBJ2-1, with D possibly matching TRBD1 (5 bases). The CDR3 extends over 14 amino acids. The germline V gene has CDR1 SGHVS and CDR2 FQNEAQ. Deletions cut 1 base from V and 9 bases from J, with 13 bases between. CDR3 sequence: CASSLETVHGEQFF. The CDR3 DNA is TGTGCCAGCAGCTTAGAGACAGTTCACGGTGAGCAGTTCTTC.

This clonotype appeared many times. V usage is TRBV4-3 and J usage is TRBJ2-1; possible D gene TRBD2, 6 bases. Germline CDR1 and CDR2: LGHNA and YSLEER. V dropped 0 bases and J dropped 7 bases, with 22 bases sitting between them. CDR3 size: 18 residues. The CDR3 loop reads CASSQEHSGGALWNEQFF. CDR3 DNA sequence: TGCGCCAGCAGCCAAGAACATTCCGGGGGAGCCCTTTGGAATGAGCAGTTCTTC.

The chain uses TRBV18 and TRBJ2-5, with D perhaps being TRBD1 or TRBD2 (5 bases each). This CDR3 region has 15 residues. Germline assignment: CDR1 KGHSH and CDR2 LQKENI. Trimming took off 4 bases at V and 1 base at J, with 13 bases between the two ends. The CDR3: CASSLPGRPQETQYF. As DNA, the CDR3 is TGTGCCAGCTCACTCCCGGGACGTCCCCAAGAGACCCAGTACTTC.

The CDR3 DNA follows: TGTGCCAGCAGCTTAGGTGACTGCGAGCAGTACGTC. Translating gives CASSLGDCEQYV. This chain uses TRBV5-5 with TRBJ2-7; unclear D gene. V lost 2 bases, J lost 6 bases, and 9 bases lay in between. The CDR3 extends over 12 amino acids. Germline values: CDR1 SGHKS, CDR2 YYEKEE (reference sequence).

This clonotype has a count of ten or more. This chain connects TRBV5-4 to TRBJ2-5; possibly TRBD1 or TRBD2 for D (5 bases each). Germline CDR1 and CDR2: SGHNT and YYREEE (reference sequence). CDR3 length: 13 residues. The V end lost 3 bases, the J end lost 7 bases, and 13 bases lay between the germline ends. In DNA form, the CDR3 reads TGTGCCAGCAGCTCTTGGGGGAGTGCGACCCAGTACTTC. This translates into CASSSWGSATQYF.

The chain couples TRBV12-3 or TRBV12-4 to TRBJ2-7, with D possibly TRBD1 on 5 matching bases. CDR3 length equals 12 residues. Deletions cut 6 bases from V and 6 bases from J, with 12 bases between. The CDR3, as DNA: TGTGCCAGCAGCCCACAGGTCGTCGAGCAGTACTTC. Its translation is CASSPQVVEQYF.

The V and J genes are TRBV3-1 and TRBJ1-1; D is ambiguous. Germline V gene data show CDR1 as LGHDT and CDR2 as YNNKEL (reference sequence). Between the trimmed V and J ends, which lost 0 bases and 1 base, there was a span of 6 bases. The CDR3 contains 14 residues. The CDR3 loop is CASSQEIGNTEAFF. CDR3 sequence (DNA): TGTGCCAGCAGCCAAGAAATAGGGAACACTGAAGCTTTCTTT.